Listed here are 4 T cell receptor beta chains from one sample, sequenced in a study of blood T cell repertoires in COVID-19. Assay used: immunoSEQ multiplex PCR; TCRdb lists only in-frame clones, some missing. The profile shows tens of thousands of clones, 70% to 80% of them singletons. The sample comprised peripheral blood. These receptors were obtained from a man aged 50 or older with active or convalescent COVID-19.

This clone was counted a single time. The chain has TRBV11-2 and TRBJ2-2, with D possibly being TRBD1 (6 bases). From germline, CDR1 is SGHAT and CDR2 FQNNGV. Trimming pared 6 bases from V and 6 bases from J, leaving 11 bases between. CDR3 length equals 13 residues. CDR3 sequence: CASSLGGAGELFF. In DNA, the CDR3 is TGTGCCAGCAGTCTAGGGGGTGCCGGGGAGCTGTTTTTT.

The chain combines TRBV30 with TRBJ1-5; unclear D gene. The V end lost 0 bases, the J end lost 6 bases, and 6 bases lay between the germline ends. CDR1 and CDR2 (germline): GTSNPN, SVGIG (reference sequence). This CDR3 contains 12 residues. CDR3 loop: CAWSVEAQPQHF. In DNA form, the CDR3 reads TGTGCCTGGAGTGTTGAGGCTCAGCCCCAGCATTTT.

The V and J genes are TRBV7-2 and TRBJ2-5; D might be TRBD2 (5 bases). V lost 3 bases and J lost 7, with 15 bases in between. This CDR3 spans 14 amino acids. Germline V lookup: CDR1 SGHTA, CDR2 FQGNSA. The CDR3 is CASSLVTVEGTQYF. The CDR3 DNA reads TGTGCCAGCAGCTTGGTCACGGTTGAGGGGACCCAGTACTTC.

CDR3 sequence reads: CASSYSARSHEQFF. The CDR3 DNA is TGTGCCAGCAGTTACTCCGCCCGCAGTCATGAGCAGTTCTTC. The chain couples TRBV6-5 to TRBJ2-1; D uncertain. Germline V gene sequence: CDR1 MNHEY, CDR2 SVGAGI. The ends were cut back, 0 bases at V and 8 bases at J, with 11 bases in the middle. CDR3 length: 14 amino acids.